The T cell receptor beta chain described here comes from a study of blood T cell repertoires in COVID-19. At the level of the study: PBMCs, B-cell-depleted T cells, or T cells provided the cDNA or gDNA that made up the material.

The repertoire was sequenced with immunoSEQ multiplex PCR; TCRdb's copy has only in-frame clones and lacks some. This repertoire shows roughly 150,000 clones, approximately 80% found once; its top ten account for over 4%. The participants were between about 18 and 90 years old and came from 24 US areas. Cohorts were assigned according to the clinical history that participants reported. Germline CDR1 LNHDA, CDR2 SQIVND (reference sequence). CDR3 length: 14 residues. V shed 11 bases and J shed 0 bases, with 11 bases lying between them. The table lists this clone with a count of one. Material for sequencing was PBMCs or T cells enriched from blood (not recorded which). The chain links TRBV19 to TRBJ2-6, with D unclear. The clonotype comes from a man aged 65 to 79 who had been exposed to COVID-19. The CDR3 reads CAGRSSSGANVLTF. DNA for the CDR3: TGTGCCGGAAGGAGCAGCTCTGGGGCCAACGTCCTGACTTTC.